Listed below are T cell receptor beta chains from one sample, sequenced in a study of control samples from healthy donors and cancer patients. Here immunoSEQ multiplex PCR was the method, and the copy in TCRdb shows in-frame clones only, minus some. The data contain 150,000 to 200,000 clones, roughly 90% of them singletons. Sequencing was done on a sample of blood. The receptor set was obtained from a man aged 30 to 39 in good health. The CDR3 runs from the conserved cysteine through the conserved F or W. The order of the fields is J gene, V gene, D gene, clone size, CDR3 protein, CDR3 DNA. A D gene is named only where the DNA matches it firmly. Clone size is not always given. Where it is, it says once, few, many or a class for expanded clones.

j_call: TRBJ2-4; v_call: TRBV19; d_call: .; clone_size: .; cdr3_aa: CASCLGTQPPLAKNIQYF; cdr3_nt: TGTGCCAGTTGTTTGGGGACTCAACCGCCATTAGCCAAAAACATTCAGTACTTC
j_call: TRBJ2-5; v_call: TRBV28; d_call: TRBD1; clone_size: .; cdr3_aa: CASRDGTVQETQYF; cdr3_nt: TGTGCCAGCAGGGATGGGACAGTACAAGAGACCCAGTACTTC
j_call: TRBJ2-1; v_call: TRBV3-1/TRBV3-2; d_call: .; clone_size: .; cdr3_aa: CASSLAGTQGDEQFF; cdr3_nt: TGTGCCAGCAGCCTCGCCGGGACGCAGGGCGATGAGCAGTTCTTC
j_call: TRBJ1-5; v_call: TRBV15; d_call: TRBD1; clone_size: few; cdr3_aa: CATSLTGPGKPQHF; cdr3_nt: TGTGCCACCTCACTGACAGGGCCGGGGAAGCCCCAGCATTTT
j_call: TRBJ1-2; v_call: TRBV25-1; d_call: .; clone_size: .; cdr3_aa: CASSDQSFYGYTF; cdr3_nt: TGTGCCAGCAGTGATCAGAGTTTCTATGGCTACACCTTC
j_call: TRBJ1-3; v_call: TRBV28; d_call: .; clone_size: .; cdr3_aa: CASLGGDNAGNTIYF; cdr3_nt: TGTGCCAGCTTGGGTGGGGACAACGCTGGAAACACCATATATTTT
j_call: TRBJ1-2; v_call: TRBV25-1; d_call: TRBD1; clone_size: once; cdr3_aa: CASSEYGGQGRGGYTF; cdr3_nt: TGTGCCAGCAGTGAATATGGAGGACAGGGTAGAGGCGGCTACACCTTC
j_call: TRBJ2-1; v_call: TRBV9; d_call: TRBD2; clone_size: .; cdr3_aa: CASSVERRENEQFF; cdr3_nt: TGTGCCAGCAGCGTAGAACGGCGGGAGAATGAGCAGTTCTTC
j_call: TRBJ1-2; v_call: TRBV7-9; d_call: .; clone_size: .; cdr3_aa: CASSLAEYYGYTF; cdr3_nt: TGTGCCAGCAGCTTAGCAGAGTACTATGGCTACACCTTC
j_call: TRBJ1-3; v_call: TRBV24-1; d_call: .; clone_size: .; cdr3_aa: CATSDLRARNCSGNTIYF; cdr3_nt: TGTGCCACCAGTGATTTGAGGGCCCGAAATTGCTCTGGAAACACCATATATTTT
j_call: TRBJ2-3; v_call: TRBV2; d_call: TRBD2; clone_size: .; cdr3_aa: CASSMTSGRSTDTQYF; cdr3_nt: TGTGCCAGCAGTATGACTAGCGGGCGCTCCACAGATACGCAGTATTTT
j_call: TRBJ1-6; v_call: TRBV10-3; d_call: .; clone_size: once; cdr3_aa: CAIKGTILSPLHF; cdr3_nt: TGTGCCATCAAAGGGACCATTCTCTCACCCCTCCACTTT
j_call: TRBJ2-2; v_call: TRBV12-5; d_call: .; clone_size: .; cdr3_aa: CASGLVGRGDGELFF; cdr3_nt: TGTGCTAGTGGTTTGGTCGGTCGGGGAGACGGGGAGCTGTTTTTT
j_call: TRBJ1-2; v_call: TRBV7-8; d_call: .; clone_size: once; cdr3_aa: CASSQRERIANYGYTF; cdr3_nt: TGTGCCAGCAGCCAACGGGAAAGGATAGCTAACTATGGCTACACCTTC
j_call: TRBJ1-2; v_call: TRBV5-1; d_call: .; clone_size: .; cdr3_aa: CASSKGGFQGTDGYTF; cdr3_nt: TGCGCCAGCAGCAAAGGGGGATTTCAGGGAACGGATGGCTACACCTTC
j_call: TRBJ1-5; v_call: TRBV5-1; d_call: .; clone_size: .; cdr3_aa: CASSLDRNQPQHF; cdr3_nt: TGCGCCAGCAGCTTAGACAGGAATCAGCCCCAGCATTTT
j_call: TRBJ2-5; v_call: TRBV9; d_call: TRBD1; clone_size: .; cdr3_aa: CASSAGNRGWGETQYF; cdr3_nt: TGTGCCAGCAGCGCGGGGAACAGGGGTTGGGGAGAGACCCAGTACTTC
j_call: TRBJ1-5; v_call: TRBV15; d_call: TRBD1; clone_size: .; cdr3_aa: CATSRDLVQGAYSNQPQHF; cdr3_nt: TGTGCCACCAGCAGAGATCTCGTACAGGGGGCCTACAGCAATCAGCCCCAGCATTTT
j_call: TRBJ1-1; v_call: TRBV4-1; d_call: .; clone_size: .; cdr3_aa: CASSGRTENTEAFF; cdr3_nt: TGCGCCAGCAGCGGACGGACAGAGAACACTGAAGCTTTCTTT
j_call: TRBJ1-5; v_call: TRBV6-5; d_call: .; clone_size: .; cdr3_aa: CASHEDRRTQPQHF; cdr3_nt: TGTGCCAGCCACGAAGACAGGAGGACTCAGCCCCAGCATTTT
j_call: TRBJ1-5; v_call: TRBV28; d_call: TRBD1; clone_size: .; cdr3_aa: CASSVTGYSNQPQHF; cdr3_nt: TGTGCCAGCAGCGTGACAGGGTATAGCAATCAGCCCCAGCATTTT
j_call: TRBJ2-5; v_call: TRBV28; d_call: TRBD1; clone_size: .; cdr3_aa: CASRLGTAQETQYF; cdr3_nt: TGTGCCAGCAGGCTCGGGACAGCCCAAGAGACCCAGTACTTC
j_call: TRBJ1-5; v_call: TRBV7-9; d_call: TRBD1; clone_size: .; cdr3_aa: CASSLGTGGNQPQHF; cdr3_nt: TGTGCCAGCAGCTTAGGGACAGGGGGCAATCAGCCCCAGCATTTT
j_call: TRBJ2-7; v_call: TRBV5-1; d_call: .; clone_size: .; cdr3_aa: CASSWGASWTHEQYF; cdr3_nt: TGCGCCAGCAGCTGGGGCGCTAGCTGGACCCACGAGCAGTACTTC
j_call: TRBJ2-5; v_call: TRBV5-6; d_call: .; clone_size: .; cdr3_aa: CASSLRETQYF; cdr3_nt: TGTGCCAGCAGCCTACGAGAGACCCAGTACTTC
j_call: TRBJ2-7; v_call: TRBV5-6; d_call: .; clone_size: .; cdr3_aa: CASSLGQIYEQYF; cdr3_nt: TGTGCCAGCAGCTTGGGGCAGATCTACGAGCAGTACTTC
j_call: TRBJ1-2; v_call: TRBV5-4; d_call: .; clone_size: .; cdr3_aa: CASSGPRTTF; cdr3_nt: TGTGCCAGCAGCGGCCCCCGGACCACCTTC
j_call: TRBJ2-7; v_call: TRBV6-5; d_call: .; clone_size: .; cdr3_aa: CASRLPGVTYEQYF; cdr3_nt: TGTGCCAGCAGACTGCCAGGGGTAACCTACGAGCAGTACTTC
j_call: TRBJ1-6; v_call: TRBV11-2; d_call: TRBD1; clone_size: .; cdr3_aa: CASSSLTGLDSPLHF; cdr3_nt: TGTGCCAGCAGCTCCCTGACAGGGTTAGACTCACCCCTCCACTTT
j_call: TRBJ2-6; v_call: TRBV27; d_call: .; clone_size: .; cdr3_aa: CASSFYSGANVLTF; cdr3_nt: TGTGCCAGCAGTTTTTACTCTGGGGCCAACGTCCTGACTTTC
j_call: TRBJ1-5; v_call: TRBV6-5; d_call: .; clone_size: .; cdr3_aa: CASTLGAGSDQPQHF; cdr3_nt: TGTGCCAGCACCCTGGGGGCGGGGTCCGATCAGCCCCAGCATTTT
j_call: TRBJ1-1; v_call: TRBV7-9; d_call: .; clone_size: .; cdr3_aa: CASSLFGGTEAFF; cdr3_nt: TGTGCCAGCAGCTTATTTGGGGGAACTGAAGCTTTCTTT
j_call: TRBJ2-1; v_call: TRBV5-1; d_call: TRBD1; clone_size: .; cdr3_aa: CASSFRQGPYNEQFF; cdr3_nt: TGCGCCAGCAGCTTCCGACAGGGGCCCTACAATGAGCAGTTCTTC
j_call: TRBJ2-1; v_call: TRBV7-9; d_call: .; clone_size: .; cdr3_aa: CASSFFRGESEQFF; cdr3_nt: TGTGCCAGCAGCTTTTTCAGGGGGGAGTCCGAGCAGTTCTTC
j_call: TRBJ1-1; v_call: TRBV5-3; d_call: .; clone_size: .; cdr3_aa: CARSLVVGGNTEAFF; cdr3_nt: TGTGCCAGAAGCTTGGTCGTCGGGGGGAACACTGAAGCTTTCTTT
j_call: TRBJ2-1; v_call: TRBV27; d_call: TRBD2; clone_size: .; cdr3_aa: CASSWAGAVAEQFF; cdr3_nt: TGTGCCAGCAGTTGGGCGGGAGCGGTTGCTGAGCAGTTCTTC
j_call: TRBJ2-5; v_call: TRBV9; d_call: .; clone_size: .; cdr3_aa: CASSVLDGQETQYF; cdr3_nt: TGTGCCAGCAGCGTTCTGGACGGCCAAGAGACCCAGTACTTC
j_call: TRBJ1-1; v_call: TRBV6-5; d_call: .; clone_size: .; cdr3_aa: CASSYSGEGNTEAFF; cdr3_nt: TGTGCCAGCAGTTACTCGGGAGAGGGGAACACTGAAGCTTTCTTT
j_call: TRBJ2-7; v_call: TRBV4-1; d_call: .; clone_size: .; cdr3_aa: CASSQLSGTYEQYF; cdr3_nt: TGCGCCAGCAGCCAACTTAGCGGTACCTACGAGCAGTACTTC
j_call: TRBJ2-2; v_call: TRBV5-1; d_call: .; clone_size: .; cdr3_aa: CASSSNTGELFF; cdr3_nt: TGCGCCAGCAGCTCGAACACCGGGGAGCTGTTTTTT
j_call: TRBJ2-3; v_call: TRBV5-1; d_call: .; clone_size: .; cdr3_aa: CASSPQAGITDTQYF; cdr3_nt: TGCGCCAGCAGCCCGCAGGCAGGGATAACAGATACGCAGTATTTT
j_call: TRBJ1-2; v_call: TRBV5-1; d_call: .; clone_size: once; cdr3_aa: CASSPGGRIYGYTF; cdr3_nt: TGCGCCAGCAGTCCTGGGGGTCGTATCTATGGCTACACCTTC
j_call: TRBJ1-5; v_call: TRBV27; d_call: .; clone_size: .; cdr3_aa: CASSLPKVTRSQPQHF; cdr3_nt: TGTGCCAGCAGTCTCCCTAAGGTTACAAGGAGTCAGCCCCAGCATTTT
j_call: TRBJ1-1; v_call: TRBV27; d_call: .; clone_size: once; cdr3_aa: CASRTGHTEAFF; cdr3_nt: TGTGCCAGCAGGACAGGCCACACTGAAGCTTTCTTT
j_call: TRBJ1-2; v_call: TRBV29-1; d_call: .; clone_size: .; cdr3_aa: CSVSKASNYGYTF; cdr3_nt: TGCAGCGTTTCAAAGGCTTCAAACTATGGCTACACCTTC
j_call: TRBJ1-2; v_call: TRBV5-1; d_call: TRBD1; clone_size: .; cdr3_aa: CASSPRQGSYGYTF; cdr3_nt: TGCGCCAGCAGCCCGCGACAGGGATCCTATGGCTACACCTTC
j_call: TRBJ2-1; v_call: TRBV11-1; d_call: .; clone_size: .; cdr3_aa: CASSSGAISEDEQFF; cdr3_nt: TGTGCCAGCAGCTCCGGAGCCATTTCGGAGGATGAGCAGTTCTTC
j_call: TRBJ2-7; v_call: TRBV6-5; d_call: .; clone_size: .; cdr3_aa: CASNLLGALSEQYF; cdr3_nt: TGTGCCAGCAACTTACTCGGGGCCCTTAGCGAGCAGTACTTC
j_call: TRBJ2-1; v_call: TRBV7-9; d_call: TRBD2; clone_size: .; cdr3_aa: CASSPLAGNSWDEQFF; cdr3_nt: TGTGCCAGCAGCCCCTTAGCGGGAAACTCGTGGGATGAGCAGTTCTTC
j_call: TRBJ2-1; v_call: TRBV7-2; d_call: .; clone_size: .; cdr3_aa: CASSGLTSGSYNEQFF; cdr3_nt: TGTGCCAGCAGCGGGCTGACTAGTGGCTCCTACAATGAGCAGTTCTTC